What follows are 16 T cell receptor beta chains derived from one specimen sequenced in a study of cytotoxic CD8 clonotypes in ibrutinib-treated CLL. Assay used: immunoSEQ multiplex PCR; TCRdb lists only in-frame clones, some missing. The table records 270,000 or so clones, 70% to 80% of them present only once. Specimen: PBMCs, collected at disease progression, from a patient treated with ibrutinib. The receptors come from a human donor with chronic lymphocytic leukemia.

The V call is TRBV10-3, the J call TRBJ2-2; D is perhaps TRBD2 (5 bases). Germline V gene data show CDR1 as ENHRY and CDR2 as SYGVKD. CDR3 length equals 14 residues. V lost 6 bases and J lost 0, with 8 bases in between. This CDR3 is CAIRGAPNTGELFF. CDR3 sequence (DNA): TGTGCCATCAGGGGAGCTCCGAACACCGGGGAGCTGTTTTTT.

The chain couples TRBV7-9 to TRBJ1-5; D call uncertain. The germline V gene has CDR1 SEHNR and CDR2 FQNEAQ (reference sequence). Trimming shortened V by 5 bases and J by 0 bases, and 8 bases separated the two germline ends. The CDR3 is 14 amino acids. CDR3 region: CASSDIYSNQPQHF. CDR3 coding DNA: TGTGCCAGCAGCGACATTTATAGCAATCAGCCCCAGCATTTT. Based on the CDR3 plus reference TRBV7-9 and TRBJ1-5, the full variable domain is DTGVSQNPRHKITKRGQNVTFRCDPISEHNRLYWYRQTLGQGPEFLTYFQNEAQLEKSRLLSDRFSAERPKGSFSTLEIQRTEQGDSAMYLCASSDIYSNQPQHFGDGTRLSIL.

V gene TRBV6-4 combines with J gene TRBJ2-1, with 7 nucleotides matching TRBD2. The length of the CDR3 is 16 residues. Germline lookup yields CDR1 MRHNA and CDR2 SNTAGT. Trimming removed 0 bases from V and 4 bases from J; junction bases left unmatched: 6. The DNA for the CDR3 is TGTGCCAGCAGTGACTCGGGAGGGCCGGGGTACAATGAGCAGTTCTTC. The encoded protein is CASSDSGGPGYNEQFF.

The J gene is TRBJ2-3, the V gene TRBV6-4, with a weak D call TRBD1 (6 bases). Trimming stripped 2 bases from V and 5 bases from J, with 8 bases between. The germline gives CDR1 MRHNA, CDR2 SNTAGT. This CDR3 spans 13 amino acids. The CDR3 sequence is CASSDVRGDTQYF. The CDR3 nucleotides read TGTGCCAGCAGTGACGTCAGGGGAGATACGCAGTATTTT.

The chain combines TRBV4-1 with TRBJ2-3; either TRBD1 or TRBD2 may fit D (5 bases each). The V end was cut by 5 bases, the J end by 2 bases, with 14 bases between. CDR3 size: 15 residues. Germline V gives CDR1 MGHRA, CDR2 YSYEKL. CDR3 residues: CASSVRGLNTDTQYF. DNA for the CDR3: TGCGCCAGCAGCGTCCGGGGCCTAAACACAGATACGCAGTATTTT.

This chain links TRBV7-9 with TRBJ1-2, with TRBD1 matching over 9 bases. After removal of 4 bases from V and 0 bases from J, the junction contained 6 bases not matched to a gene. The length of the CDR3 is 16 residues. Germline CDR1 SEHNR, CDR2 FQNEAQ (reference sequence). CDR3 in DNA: TGTGCCAGCAGCTCACAGGGGGCCCTCCCTAACTATGGCTACACCTTC. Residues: CASSSQGALPNYGYTF.

The CDR3 reads CASSQARWGEKQYF. CDR3 in DNA: TGCGCCAGCAGCCAAGCTCGATGGGGGGAGAAGCAGTACTTC. The chain uses TRBV4-1 and TRBJ2-7; D possibly corresponds to TRBD2 (6 bases). Trimming stripped 1 base from V and 8 bases from J, with 15 bases between. This CDR3 region has 14 residues. The germline CDR1 and CDR2 sequences are MGHRA and YSYEKL.

The CDR3 reads CASSLWGGARSYEQYF. The CDR3 DNA reads as TGTGCCAGCAGCTTGTGGGGGGGAGCTCGCTCCTACGAGCAGTACTTC. V usage is TRBV5-5 and J usage is TRBJ2-7, with 7 bases matching TRBD2. This CDR3 is built from 16 residues. Looked up from germline, CDR1 is SGHKS and CDR2 is YYEKEE (reference sequence). V trimming: 1 base; J trimming: 0 bases; junction bases outside the gene matches: 7.

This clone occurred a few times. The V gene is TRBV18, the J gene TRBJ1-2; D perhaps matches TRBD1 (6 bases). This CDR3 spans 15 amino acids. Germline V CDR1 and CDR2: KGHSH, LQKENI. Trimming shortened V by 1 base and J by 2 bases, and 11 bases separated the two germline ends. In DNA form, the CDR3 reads TGTGCCAGCTCACCACAATGGCAGGGGAACTATGGCTACACCTTC. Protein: CASSPQWQGNYGYTF.

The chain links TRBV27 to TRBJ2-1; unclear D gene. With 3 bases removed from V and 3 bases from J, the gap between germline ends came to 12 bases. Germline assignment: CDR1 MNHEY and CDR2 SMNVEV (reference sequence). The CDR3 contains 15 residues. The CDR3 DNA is TGTGCCAGCAGTTTGTATAGGGTAGACTACAATGAGCAGTTCTTC. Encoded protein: CASSLYRVDYNEQFF.

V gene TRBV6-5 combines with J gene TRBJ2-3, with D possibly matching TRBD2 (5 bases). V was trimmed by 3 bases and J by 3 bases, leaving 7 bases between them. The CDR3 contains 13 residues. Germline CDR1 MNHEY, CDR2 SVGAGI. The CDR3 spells CASSYLATDTQYF. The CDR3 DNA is TGTGCCAGCAGTTATCTAGCTACAGATACGCAGTATTTT.

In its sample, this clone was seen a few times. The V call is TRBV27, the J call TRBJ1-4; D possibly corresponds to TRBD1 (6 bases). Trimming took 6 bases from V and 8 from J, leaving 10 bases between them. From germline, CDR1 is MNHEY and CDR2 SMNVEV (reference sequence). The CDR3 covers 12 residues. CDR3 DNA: TGTGCCAGCAGCATAACAGGGGAAAAACTGTTTTTT. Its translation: CASSITGEKLFF.

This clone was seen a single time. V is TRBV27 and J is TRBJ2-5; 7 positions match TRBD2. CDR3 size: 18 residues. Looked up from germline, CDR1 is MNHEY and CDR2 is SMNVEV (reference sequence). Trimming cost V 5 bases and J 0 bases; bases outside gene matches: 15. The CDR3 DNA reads TGTGCCAGCAGTCCCACCCGACTGCGGCTAGCGGACCAAGAGACCCAGTACTTC. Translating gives CASSPTRLRLADQETQYF.

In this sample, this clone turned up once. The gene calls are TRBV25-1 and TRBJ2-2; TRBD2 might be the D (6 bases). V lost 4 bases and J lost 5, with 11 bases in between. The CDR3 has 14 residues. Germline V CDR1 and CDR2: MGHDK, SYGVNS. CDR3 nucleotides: TGTGCCAGCAGTGGGATGACTAGGACCGGGGAGCTGTTTTTT. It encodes CASSGMTRTGELFF.

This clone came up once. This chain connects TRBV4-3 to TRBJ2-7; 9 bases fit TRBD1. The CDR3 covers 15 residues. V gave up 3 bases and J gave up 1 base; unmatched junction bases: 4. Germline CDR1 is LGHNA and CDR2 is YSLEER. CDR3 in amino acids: CASSHETGGSYEQYF. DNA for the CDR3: TGCGCCAGCAGCCACGAGACAGGGGGGTCCTACGAGCAGTACTTC.

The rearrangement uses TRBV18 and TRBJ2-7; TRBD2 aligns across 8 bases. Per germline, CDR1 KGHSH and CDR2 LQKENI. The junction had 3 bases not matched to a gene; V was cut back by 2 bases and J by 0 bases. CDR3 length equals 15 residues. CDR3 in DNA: TGTGCCAGCTCACCATCGCGGGGGGCCTCCTACGAGCAGTACTTC. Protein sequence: CASSPSRGASYEQYF. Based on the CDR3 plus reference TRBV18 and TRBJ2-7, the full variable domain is NAGVMQNPRHLVRRRGQEARLRCSPMKGHSHVYWYRQLPEEGLKFMVYLQKENIIDESGMPKERFSAEFPKEGPSILRIQQVVRGDSAAYFCASSPSRGASYEQYFGPGTRLTVT.